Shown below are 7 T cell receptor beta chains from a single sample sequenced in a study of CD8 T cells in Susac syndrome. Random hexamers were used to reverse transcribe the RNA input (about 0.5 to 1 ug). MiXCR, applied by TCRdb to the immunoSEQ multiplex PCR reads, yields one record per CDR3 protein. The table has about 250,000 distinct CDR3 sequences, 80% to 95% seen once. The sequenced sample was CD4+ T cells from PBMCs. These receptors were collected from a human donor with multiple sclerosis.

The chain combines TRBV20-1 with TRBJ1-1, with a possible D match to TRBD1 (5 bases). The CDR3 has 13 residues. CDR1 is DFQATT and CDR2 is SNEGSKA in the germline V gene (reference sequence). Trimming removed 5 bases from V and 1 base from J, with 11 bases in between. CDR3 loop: CSARARANTEAFF. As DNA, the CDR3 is TGCAGTGCTCGGGCCAGGGCGAACACTGAAGCTTTCTTT.

CDR3 sequence reads: CASRETVAKNIQYF. CDR3 nucleotides: TGTGCCAGCAGGGAGACAGTAGCCAAAAACATTCAGTACTTC. The V call is TRBV2, the J call TRBJ2-4; D perhaps matches TRBD1 (5 bases). With 6 bases removed from V and 0 bases from J, the gap between germline ends came to 9 bases. CDR1 and CDR2 from the germline V gene are SNHLY and FYNNEI. The CDR3 length is 14 residues.

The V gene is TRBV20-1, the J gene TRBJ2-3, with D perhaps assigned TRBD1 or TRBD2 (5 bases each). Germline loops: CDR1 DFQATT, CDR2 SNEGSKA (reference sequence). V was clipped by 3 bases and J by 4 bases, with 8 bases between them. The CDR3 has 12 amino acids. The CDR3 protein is CSASRESDTQYF. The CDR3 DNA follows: TGCAGTGCTAGCAGGGAGTCAGATACGCAGTATTTT.

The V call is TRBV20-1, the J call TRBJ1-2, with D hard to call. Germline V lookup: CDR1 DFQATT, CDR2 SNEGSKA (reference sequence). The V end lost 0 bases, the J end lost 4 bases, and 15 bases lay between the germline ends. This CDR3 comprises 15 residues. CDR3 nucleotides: TGCAGTGCTAGAGATTGGGGAGGCGCGTCCTATGGCTACACCTTC. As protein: CSARDWGGASYGYTF.

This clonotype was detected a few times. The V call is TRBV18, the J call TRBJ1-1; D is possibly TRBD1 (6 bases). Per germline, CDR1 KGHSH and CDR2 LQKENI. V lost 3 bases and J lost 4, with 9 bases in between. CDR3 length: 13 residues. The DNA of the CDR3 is TGTGCCAGCTCACCTAAACAGGGCACTGAAGCTTTCTTT. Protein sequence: CASSPKQGTEAFF.

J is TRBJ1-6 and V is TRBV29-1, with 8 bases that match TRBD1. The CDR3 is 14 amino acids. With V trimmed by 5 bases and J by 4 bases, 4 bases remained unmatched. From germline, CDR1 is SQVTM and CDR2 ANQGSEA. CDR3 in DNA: TGCAGCGTTAGGACAGGGTCATATAATTCACCCCTCCACTTT. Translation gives CSVRTGSYNSPLHF. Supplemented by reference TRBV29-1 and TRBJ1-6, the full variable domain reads SAVISQKPSRDICQRGTSLTIQCQVDSQVTMMFWYRQQPGQSLTLIATANQGSEATYESGFVIDKFPISRPNLTFSTLTVSNMSPEDSSIYLCSVRTGSYNSPLHFGNGTRLTVT.

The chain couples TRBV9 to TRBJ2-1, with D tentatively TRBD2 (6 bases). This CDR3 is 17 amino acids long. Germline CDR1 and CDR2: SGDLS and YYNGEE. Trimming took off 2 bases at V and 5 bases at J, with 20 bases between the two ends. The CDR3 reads CASSVGTQSGTHNEQFF. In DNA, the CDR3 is TGTGCCAGCAGCGTGGGGACGCAGTCGGGGACTCACAATGAGCAGTTCTTC.